One and the same sample provided the 11 T cell receptor beta chains below, sequenced in a study of blood T cell dynamics during melanoma immunotherapy. The sample's time point: week 3, after first cycle of checkpoint inhibitor. Assay used: immunoSEQ multiplex PCR; TCRdb lists only in-frame clones, some missing. The sample holds 4,500 or so clones, under 80% seen once. This specimen consisted of blood, obtained from a patient treated with checkpoint blockade. The receptors shown here come from a human donor with melanoma.

The chain carries TRBV4-3 and TRBJ2-7; D might be TRBD2 (6 bases). Germline CDR1 LGHNA, CDR2 YSLEER. The CDR3 consists of 15 residues. The ends were cut back, 8 bases at V and 1 base at J, with 18 bases in the middle. The CDR3 region has the DNA TGCGCCAGCTCCCTACAACCGGGGGAATCCTACGAGCAGTACTTC. Its translation is CASSLQPGESYEQYF.

This sequence joins TRBV19 and TRBJ1-2, with TRBD1 matching over 7 bases. V was pared by 0 bases and J by 3 bases, with 10 bases of the junction left unmatched. The CDR3 sequence is 17 residues long. The germline V gene encodes CDR1 LNHDA and CDR2 SQIVND (reference sequence). Here the CDR3 reads CASSIEAGGMLDYGYTF. DNA of the CDR3: TGTGCCAGTAGTATAGAGGCAGGGGGGATGTTGGACTATGGCTACACCTTC.

The V call is TRBV19, the J call TRBJ1-4, with D perhaps TRBD1 (5 bases). The ends were cut back, 4 bases at V and 13 bases at J, with 13 bases in the middle. CDR3 length equals 12 residues. Germline V gene sequence: CDR1 LNHDA, CDR2 SQIVND (reference sequence). CDR3 nucleotides: TGTGCCAGTAGTAATGGAGGGGCGGGACTGTTTTTT. It yields the protein CASSNGGAGLFF.

V and J are TRBV29-1 and TRBJ2-7, with 11 bases matching TRBD1. This CDR3 contains 13 residues. The ends lost 4 bases at V and 5 bases at J; junction bases unmatched: 4. Germline V gene lookup returns CDR1 SQVTM and CDR2 ANQGSEA. In DNA form, the CDR3 reads TGCAGCGTTGGGACAGGGGGCTACAACGAGCAGTACTTC. Amino acid sequence: CSVGTGGYNEQYF.

The chain has TRBV15 and TRBJ1-4; 9 positions agree with TRBD1. From germline, CDR1 is LNHNV and CDR2 YYDKDF (reference sequence). CDR3 length: 17 amino acids. V was pared by 4 bases and J by 0 bases, with 6 bases of the junction left unmatched. Here the CDR3 reads CATSNPTGGTTNEKLFF. The CDR3, as DNA: TGTGCCACCAGCAATCCGACAGGGGGGACAACTAATGAAAAACTGTTTTTT.

The chain has TRBV7-9 and TRBJ1-2, with 7 bases fitting TRBD1. J gave up 6 bases and V 1 base, and 2 bases lay outside the gene matches. Germline-derived CDR1 and CDR2 are SEHNR and FQNEAQ (reference sequence). The CDR3 extends over 13 amino acids. CDR3 in DNA: TGTGCCAGCAGCTTAGGAGGGGGCAATGGCTACACCTTC. Its protein is CASSLGGGNGYTF. Complete variable domain (other parts from reference TRBV7-9 and TRBJ1-2): DTGVSQNPRHKITKRGQNVTFRCDPISEHNRLYWYRQTLGQGPEFLTYFQNEAQLEKSRLLSDRFSAERPKGSFSTLEIQRTEQGDSAMYLCASSLGGGNGYTFGSGTRLTVV.

CDR3 protein: CASSFGNRGEKLFF. The DNA for the CDR3 is TGTGCCAGCAGCTTCGGGAACCGGGGTGAAAAACTGTTTTTT. The chain joins TRBV5-6 to TRBJ1-4; D not certain. The CDR3 contains 14 residues. The V end was cut by 2 bases, the J end by 7 bases, with 12 bases between. Germline V gene lookup returns CDR1 SGHDT and CDR2 YYEEEE.

The chain carries TRBV4-2 and TRBJ1-2; 8 bases align to TRBD1. Germline V gives CDR1 LGHNA, CDR2 YNFKEQ. V was clipped by 0 bases and J by 4 bases; unmatched bases: 4. This CDR3 contains 15 residues. CDR3: CASSQEQGGGYGYTF. The CDR3, as DNA: TGTGCCAGCAGCCAAGAACAGGGGGGAGGCTATGGCTACACCTTC.

The chain has TRBV7-9 and TRBJ1-3; D call uncertain. Trimming cost V 5 bases and J 1 base, with 12 bases left between them. This CDR3 is 15 amino acids long. Germline V gene data show CDR1 as SEHNR and CDR2 as FQNEAQ (reference sequence). The CDR3 protein is CASSPIQRSGNTIYF. For the CDR3, the DNA is TGTGCCAGCAGCCCGATACAGAGATCTGGAAACACCATATATTTT. The entire variable domain, with the rest obtained from reference TRBV7-9 and TRBJ1-3, is as follows: DTGVSQNPRHKITKRGQNVTFRCDPISEHNRLYWYRQTLGQGPEFLTYFQNEAQLEKSRLLSDRFSAERPKGSFSTLEIQRTEQGDSAMYLCASSPIQRSGNTIYFGEGSWLTVV.

The rearrangement links TRBV6-5 to TRBJ1-1, with a tentative D call TRBD1 (6 bases). CDR1 is MNHEY and CDR2 is SVGAGI in the germline V gene. The CDR3 totals 13 residues. Trimming left V 5 bases short and J 7 bases short, with 14 bases between. The CDR3 region has the DNA TGTGCCAGCAGTCGACAGGTCGGGAATGAAGCTTTCTTT. It translates to CASSRQVGNEAFF.

CDR3 loop: CASSKVSGFNEQFF. The CDR3 coding sequence is TGTGCCAGCAGCAAAGTATCCGGGTTCAATGAGCAGTTCTTC. V is TRBV21-1 and J is TRBJ2-1; TRBD2, the table's D call, was not compared with the DNA. TRBV21-1 is described as a pseudogene. This CDR3 spans 14 amino acids.